This T cell receptor (beta chain) was identified during a study of T cells of healthy individuals (dated by TCRdb to 2016 to 2019). This clonotype appeared many times. Its antigen specificity is not known. No per-base quality is available; no much larger clone lies one base away. Library generation was performed with 5' RACE. Sequenced on an Illumina MiSeq. TCRdb applied fastp at Q25 and MiXCR to the public reads, then kept only in-frame beta chains. CDR3 protein sequences are deduplicated, and each keeps its most common genes and DNA. Within this sample are around 98,000 distinct CDR3 sequences, with around 17% of them counted one time only. The ten most abundant clones make up more than 5.5% of the sample. V sheds 4 bases and J sheds 3 bases, leaving 23 bases between their ends. CDR1 is given as SGDLS and CDR2 as YYNGEE, both from the germline V gene. The CDR3, cysteine through phenylalanine, is 17 amino acids long. The retained sequence is limited to the CDR3, 51 bases, with the frame set at the first base.

The clonotype comes from a human donor in good health. The rearranged chain carries TRBV9 and TRBJ2-7, with no confident D gene call. DNA sequence: TGTGCCAGCAGCCCCCTCCAAGCTGGGCGAGAATGCTACGAGCAGTACTTC. It is translated as CASSPLQAGRECYEQYF.